One and the same sample provided the 16 T cell receptor beta chains below, sequenced in a study of blood T cell repertoires in COVID-19 (dated by TCRdb to about 2020). Library construction relied on the immunoSEQ multiplex PCR assay. Entries here come from immuneACCESS through TCRdb and include only in-frame sequences with V and J called. Some clones fail to appear in such tables; in the studies checked, an unresolved V gene covers under half of the shortfall, and the cause of the remainder is unknown. This sample lists 62,000 or so clones; roughly 88% were detected once. The leading ten clones occupy more than 4% of the sample. The material sequenced was peripheral blood. Source of these receptors: a human donor in a cohort sampled during active COVID-19.

This clone came up once. The rearrangement joins TRBV18 to TRBJ1-2; 10 nucleotides match TRBD1. From germline, CDR1 is KGHSH and CDR2 LQKENI. J lost 3 bases, V lost 5 bases, and 6 bases had no gene match. The CDR3 extends over 15 amino acids. CDR3 nucleotides: TGTGCCAGCTCAAGGGACAGGGGTCGGGACTATGGCTACACCTTC. This codes for CASSRDRGRDYGYTF.

The chain joins TRBV19 to TRBJ2-5; 12 nucleotides match TRBD2. The CDR3 totals 17 residues. Trimming at V came to 3 bases and at J to 2 bases, leaving 7 bases not matched to a gene. CDR1 is LNHDA and CDR2 is SQIVND in the germline V gene (reference sequence). The CDR3 DNA reads TGTGCCAGTAGTATCAGGACTAGCGGGGAGGTACAAGAGACCCAGTACTTC. As protein: CASSIRTSGEVQETQYF.

The V gene is TRBV2, the J gene TRBJ2-7; 7 positions match TRBD2. The V and J ends lost 8 bases and 2 bases, in that order; junction bases with no gene match: 6. There are 13 residues in the CDR3. CDR1 and CDR2 (germline): SNHLY, FYNNEI. CDR3 loop: CASCRDYTYEQYF. CDR3 nucleotides: TGTGCCAGCTGCCGGGACTACACCTACGAGCAGTACTTC. The full variable domain, completed using reference TRBV2 and TRBJ2-7, is EPEVTQTPSHQVTQMGQEVILRCVPISNHLYFYWYRQILGQKVEFLVSFYNNEISEKSEIFDDQFSVERPDGSNFTLKIRSTKLEDSAMYFCASCRDYTYEQYFGPGTRLTVT.

The gene calls are TRBV18 and TRBJ2-3; perhaps TRBD1 as D (6 bases). The length of the CDR3 is 17 residues. Trimming took 6 bases from V and 2 from J, leaving 21 bases between them. Germline CDR1 is KGHSH and CDR2 is LQKENI. The CDR3 sequence: CASSLSRGWYSTDTQYF. The CDR3, as DNA: TGTGCCAGCTCGCTGTCCAGGGGCTGGTATTCCACAGATACGCAGTATTTT.

V is TRBV6-5 and J is TRBJ2-5; TRBD1 matches 10 bases. The trim removed 2 bases at V and 5 bases at J, leaving 5 bases unmatched. Germline V gives CDR1 MNHEY, CDR2 SVGAGI. This CDR3 region has 15 residues. CDR3 sequence (DNA): TGTGCCAGCAGTTACGACAGGGGGCTTAGGGAGACCCAGTACTTC. Amino acid sequence: CASSYDRGLRETQYF.

The rearrangement joins TRBV16 to TRBJ2-1; TRBD2 agrees at 7 bases. CDR3 size: 17 residues. Germline V gene lookup returns CDR1 KGHSY and CDR2 FQNENV. V trimming: 0 bases; J trimming: 0 bases; junction bases outside the gene matches: 5. The CDR3 loop reads CASSQSYGRSSYNEQFF. CDR3 nucleotides: TGTGCCAGCAGCCAATCATACGGGAGGAGCTCCTACAATGAGCAGTTCTTC.

This chain links TRBV18 with TRBJ2-1; 9 nucleotides line up with TRBD2. The CDR3 totals 16 residues. The ends lost 2 bases at V and 2 bases at J; junction bases unmatched: 4. Germline CDR1 is KGHSH and CDR2 is LQKENI. The CDR3 region has the DNA TGTGCCAGCTCACCAAGGCCTAGCGGGACCTACAATGAGCAGTTCTTC. It encodes CASSPRPSGTYNEQFF.

The V call is TRBV6-5, the J call TRBJ2-1; 7 bases are a match to TRBD2. This CDR3 is 13 amino acids long. The V and J ends lost 2 bases and 10 bases, in that order; junction bases with no gene match: 5. The germline CDR1 and CDR2 sequences are MNHEY and SVGAGI. DNA of the CDR3: TGTGCCAGCAGTTACGCCCCTAGCGGAGAGCAGTTCTTC. This encodes CASSYAPSGEQFF.

The rearrangement uses TRBV18 and TRBJ2-5, with 10 bases that match TRBD1. Germline CDR1 is KGHSH and CDR2 is LQKENI. The CDR3 contains 15 residues. V trimming: 4 bases; J trimming: 2 bases; junction bases outside the gene matches: 4. The chain's CDR3 is CASSLGQGKQETQYF. DNA of the CDR3: TGTGCCAGCTCACTGGGACAGGGGAAGCAAGAGACCCAGTACTTC.

The chain joins TRBV3-1 (or the pseudogene TRBV3-2) to TRBJ1-6, with D unclear. The CDR3 runs to 16 residues. V was cut by 0 bases and J by 6 bases, with 12 bases left in between. Germline V gives CDR1 LGHDT, CDR2 YNNKEL (reference sequence). The CDR3 here is CASSQDPGRGNSPLHF. DNA for the CDR3: TGTGCCAGCAGCCAAGACCCGGGGAGAGGTAATTCACCCCTCCACTTT.

This chain joins TRBV2 and TRBJ1-4; the match to TRBD1 covers 9 bases. Germline CDR1 and CDR2: SNHLY and FYNNEI. The junction had 5 bases not matched to a gene; V was cut back by 4 bases and J by 2 bases. CDR3 length equals 16 residues. The CDR3 nucleotides are TGTGCCAGCAGTGGACAGGGGGTGTTGACTAATGAAAAACTGTTTTTT. Amino acid sequence: CASSGQGVLTNEKLFF.

This clone came up a few times. The chain couples TRBV5-8 to TRBJ1-2, with D uncertain. Per germline, CDR1 SGHTS and CDR2 YDEGEE. Between the trimmed V and J ends, which lost 0 bases and 4 bases, there was a span of 7 bases. This CDR3 spans 13 amino acids. The CDR3 spells CASSLGTVYGYTF. The DNA of the CDR3 is TGTGCCAGCAGCTTGGGGACTGTCTATGGCTACACCTTC. Drawing the rest from reference TRBV5-8 and TRBJ1-2, the complete variable domain is EAGVTQSPTHLIKTRGQQATLRCSPISGHTSVYWYQQALGLGLQFLLWYDEGEERNRGNFPPRFSGRQFPNYSSELNVNALELEDSALYLCASSLGTVYGYTFGSGTRLTVV.

The genes are TRBV7-2 and TRBJ2-7; D is unclear. This CDR3 contains 13 residues. The V end lost 1 base, the J end lost 6 bases, and 10 bases lay between the germline ends. Per germline, CDR1 SGHTA and CDR2 FQGNSA. The CDR3 coding sequence is TGTGCCAGCAGCTTAGTCTCAGGTTCCGAGCAGTACTTC. This translates into CASSLVSGSEQYF.

This clone was seen only once. This CDR3 is CASSVVFQGGYTF. DNA of the CDR3: TGTGCCAGCAGCGTAGTGTTTCAGGGAGGCTACACCTTC. The chain carries TRBV9 and TRBJ1-2; possibly TRBD1 for D (5 bases). Germline assignment: CDR1 SGDLS and CDR2 YYNGEE. V was shortened by 0 bases and J by 8 bases, with 11 bases between the two germline ends. This CDR3 contains 13 residues. The whole variable domain, filled in from reference TRBV9 and TRBJ1-2, reads DSGVTQTPKHLITATGQRVTLRCSPRSGDLSVYWYQQSLDQGLQFLIQYYNGEERAKGNILERFSAQQFPDLHSELNLSSLELGDSALYFCASSVVFQGGYTFGSGTRLTVV.

This clone was seen only once. The chain is built from TRBV3-1 (or the pseudogene TRBV3-2) and TRBJ2-4; D may be TRBD2 (7 bases). Trimming removed 2 bases from V and 7 bases from J, with 12 bases in between. The CDR3 extends over 14 amino acids. Germline V CDR1 and CDR2: LGHDT, YNNKEL (reference sequence). This chain's CDR3 is CASSQRGARNIQYF. In DNA, the CDR3 is TGTGCCAGCAGCCAACGGGGGGCAAGGAACATTCAGTACTTC.

The V and J genes are TRBV14 and TRBJ2-5, with 7 bases aligning to TRBD1. The CDR3 contains 17 residues. Germline V gene lookup returns CDR1 SGHDN and CDR2 FVKESK. Trimming cost V 4 bases and J 5 bases; bases outside gene matches: 16. CDR3 in DNA: TGTGCCAGCAGCCGGGTCTCAGGGGGAAGAAGGCGGGAGACCCAGTACTTC. It is translated as CASSRVSGGRRRETQYF.